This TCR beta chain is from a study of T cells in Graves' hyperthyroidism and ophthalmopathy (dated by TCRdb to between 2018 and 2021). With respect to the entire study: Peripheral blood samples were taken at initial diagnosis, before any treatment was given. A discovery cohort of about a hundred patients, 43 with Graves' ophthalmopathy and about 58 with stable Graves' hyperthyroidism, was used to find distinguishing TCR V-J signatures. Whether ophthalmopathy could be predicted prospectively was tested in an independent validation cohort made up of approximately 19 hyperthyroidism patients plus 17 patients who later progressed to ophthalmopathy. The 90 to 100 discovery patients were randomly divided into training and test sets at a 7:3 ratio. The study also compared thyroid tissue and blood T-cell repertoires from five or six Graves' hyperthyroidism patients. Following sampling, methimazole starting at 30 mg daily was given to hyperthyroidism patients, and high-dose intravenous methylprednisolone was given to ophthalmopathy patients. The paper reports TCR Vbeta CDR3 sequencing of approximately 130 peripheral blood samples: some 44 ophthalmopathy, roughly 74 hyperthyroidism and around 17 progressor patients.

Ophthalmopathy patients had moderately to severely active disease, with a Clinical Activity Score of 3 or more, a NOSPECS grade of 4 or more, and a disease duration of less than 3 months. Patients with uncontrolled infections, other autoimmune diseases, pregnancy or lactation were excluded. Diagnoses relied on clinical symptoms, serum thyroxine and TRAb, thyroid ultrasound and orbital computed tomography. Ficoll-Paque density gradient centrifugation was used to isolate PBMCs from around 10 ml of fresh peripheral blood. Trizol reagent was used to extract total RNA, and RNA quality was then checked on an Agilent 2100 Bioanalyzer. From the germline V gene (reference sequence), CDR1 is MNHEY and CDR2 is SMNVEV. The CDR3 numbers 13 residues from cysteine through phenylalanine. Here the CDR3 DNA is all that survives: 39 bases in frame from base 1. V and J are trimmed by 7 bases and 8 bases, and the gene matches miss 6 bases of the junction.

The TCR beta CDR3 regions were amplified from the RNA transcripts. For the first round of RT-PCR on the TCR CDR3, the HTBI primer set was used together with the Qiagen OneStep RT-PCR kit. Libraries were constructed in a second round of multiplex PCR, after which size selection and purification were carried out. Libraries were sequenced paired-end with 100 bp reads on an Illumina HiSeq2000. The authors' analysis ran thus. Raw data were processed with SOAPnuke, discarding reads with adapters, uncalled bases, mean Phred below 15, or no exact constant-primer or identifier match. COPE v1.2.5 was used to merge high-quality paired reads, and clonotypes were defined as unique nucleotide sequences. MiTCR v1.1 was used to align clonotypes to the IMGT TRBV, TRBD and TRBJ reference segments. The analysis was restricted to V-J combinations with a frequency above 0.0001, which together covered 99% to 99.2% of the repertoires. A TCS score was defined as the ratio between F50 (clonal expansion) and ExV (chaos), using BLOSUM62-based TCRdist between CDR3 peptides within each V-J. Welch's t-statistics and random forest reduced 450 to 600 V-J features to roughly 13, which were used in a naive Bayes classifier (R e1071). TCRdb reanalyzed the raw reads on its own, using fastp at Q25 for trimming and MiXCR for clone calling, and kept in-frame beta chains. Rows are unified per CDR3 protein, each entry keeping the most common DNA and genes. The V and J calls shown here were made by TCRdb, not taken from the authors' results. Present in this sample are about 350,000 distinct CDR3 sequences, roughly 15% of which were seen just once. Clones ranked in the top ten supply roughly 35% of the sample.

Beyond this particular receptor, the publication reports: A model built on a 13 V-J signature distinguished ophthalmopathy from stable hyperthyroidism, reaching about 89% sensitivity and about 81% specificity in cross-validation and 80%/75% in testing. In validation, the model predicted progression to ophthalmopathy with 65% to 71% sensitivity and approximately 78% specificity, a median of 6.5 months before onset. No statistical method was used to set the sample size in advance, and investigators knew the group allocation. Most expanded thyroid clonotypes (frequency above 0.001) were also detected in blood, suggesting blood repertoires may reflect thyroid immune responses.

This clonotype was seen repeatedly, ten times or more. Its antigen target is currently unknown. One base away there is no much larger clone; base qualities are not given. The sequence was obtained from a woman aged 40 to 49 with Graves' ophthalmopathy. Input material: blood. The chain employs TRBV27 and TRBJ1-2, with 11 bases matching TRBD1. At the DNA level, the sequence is TGTGCCAGCAATGGACAGGGGGCAGGAGGCTACACCTTC. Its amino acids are CASNGQGAGGYTF.